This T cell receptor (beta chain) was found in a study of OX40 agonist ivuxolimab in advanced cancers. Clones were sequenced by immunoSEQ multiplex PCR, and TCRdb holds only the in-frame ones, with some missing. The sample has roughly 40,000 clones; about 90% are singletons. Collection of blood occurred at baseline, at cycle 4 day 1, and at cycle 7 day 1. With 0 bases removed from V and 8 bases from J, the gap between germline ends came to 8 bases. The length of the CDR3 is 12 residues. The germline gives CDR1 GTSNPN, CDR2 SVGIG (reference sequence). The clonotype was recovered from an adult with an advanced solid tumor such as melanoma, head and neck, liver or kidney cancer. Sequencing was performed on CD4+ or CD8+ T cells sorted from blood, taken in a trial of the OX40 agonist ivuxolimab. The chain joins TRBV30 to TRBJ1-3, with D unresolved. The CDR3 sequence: CAWSVAEDTIYF. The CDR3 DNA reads TGTGCCTGGAGTGTAGCCGAAGACACCATATATTTT.